The rows below give T cell receptor beta chains drawn from one sample of a study of post-analysis software for immune sequencing data. Each CDR3 protein is one row after TCRdb ran MiXCR on the PCR reads. The sample carries approximately 660,000 distinct CDR3 sequences, 59% recorded once. The sample was blood. The receptors come from a girl aged 2 to 9 with multiple sclerosis. Both conserved end residues are part of each CDR3. The D gene is left open where the match is weak. Expanded clones are given a class, and other clones once, few, many or no size at all.

J: TRBJ2-1
size: once
V: TRBV3-1
D: NA
CDR3: CASSRRLSYNEQFF
DNA: TGTGCCAGCAGCCGACGCTTATCCTACAATGAGCAGTTCTTC

J: TRBJ2-2
size: NA
V: TRBV7-8
D: NA
CDR3: CASSFSRSNTGELFF
DNA: TGTGCCAGCAGCTTTTCCAGGTCTAACACCGGGGAGCTGTTTTTT

J: TRBJ1-1
size: NA
V: TRBV15
D: NA
CDR3: CATSRDRGTEAFF
DNA: TGTGCCACCAGCAGAGATCGGGGCACTGAAGCTTTCTTT

J: TRBJ2-5
size: NA
V: TRBV28
D: TRBD2
CDR3: CASNGRLAGAEETQYF
DNA: TGTGCCAGCAACGGGCGACTAGCGGGGGCCGAAGAGACCCAGTACTTC

J: TRBJ2-1
size: few
V: TRBV29-1
D: NA
CDR3: CSVVTYNEQFF
DNA: TGCAGCGTTGTAACCTACAATGAGCAGTTCTTC

J: TRBJ2-1
size: NA
V: TRBV6-6
D: TRBD2
CDR3: CASSSGTSGKVNEQFF
DNA: TGTGCCAGCAGTTCCGGGACTAGCGGGAAGGTCAATGAGCAGTTCTTC

J: TRBJ2-3
size: NA
V: TRBV12-3/TRBV12-4
D: TRBD2
CDR3: CASRLAGVTDTQYF
DNA: TGTGCCAGCAGACTAGCGGGAGTAACAGATACGCAGTATTTT

J: TRBJ2-1
size: few
V: TRBV7-9
D: NA
CDR3: CASSPEVYEQFF
DNA: TGTGCCAGCAGCCCAGAAGTGTATGAGCAGTTCTTC

J: TRBJ2-3
size: NA
V: TRBV5-1
D: NA
CDR3: CASSQRGAPLKYF
DNA: TGCGCCAGCAGCCAGAGGGGAGCGCCACTAAAGTATTTT

J: TRBJ2-1
size: few
V: TRBV5-5
D: NA
CDR3: CASSLIFSAGLTDNEQFF
DNA: TGTGCCAGCAGCTTGATCTTCTCTGCGGGGCTCACGGACAATGAGCAGTTCTTC

J: TRBJ2-7
size: few
V: TRBV20-1
D: NA
CDR3: CSASGGNYEQYF
DNA: TGCAGTGCTAGCGGCGGGAACTACGAGCAGTACTTC

J: TRBJ2-7
size: NA
V: TRBV9
D: NA
CDR3: CASSVDNTNEQYF
DNA: TGTGCCAGCAGCGTTGACAATACGAACGAGCAGTACTTC

J: TRBJ2-3
size: NA
V: TRBV12-3/TRBV12-4
D: NA
CDR3: CASSSPQGTTDTQYF
DNA: TGTGCCAGCAGTTCGCCTCAGGGTACGACAGATACGCAGTATTTT

J: TRBJ1-5
size: once
V: TRBV27
D: NA
CDR3: CASKGGGSNQPQHF
DNA: TGTGCCAGCAAAGGGGGTGGATCAAATCAGCCCCAGCATTTT

J: TRBJ2-1
size: NA
V: TRBV20-1
D: TRBD2
CDR3: CSARLAGGLFGEQFF
DNA: TGCAGTGCTCGACTAGCGGGGGGGCTTTTCGGTGAGCAGTTCTTC

J: TRBJ2-7
size: few
V: TRBV7-9
D: NA
CDR3: CASSPERTAYEQYF
DNA: TGTGCCAGCAGCCCCGAGCGGACCGCCTACGAGCAGTACTTC

J: TRBJ2-3
size: NA
V: TRBV12-3/TRBV12-4
D: NA
CDR3: CANSAGPTSTDTQYF
DNA: TGTGCCAACAGCGCTGGACCGACTAGCACAGATACGCAGTATTTT

J: TRBJ1-1
size: once
V: TRBV4-3
D: NA
CDR3: CASSRTGYNTEAFF
DNA: TGCGCCAGCAGCCGAACAGGTTACAACACTGAAGCTTTCTTT

J: TRBJ2-6
size: few
V: TRBV6-1
D: TRBD1
CDR3: CASRSGTGTSGANVLTF
DNA: TGTGCCAGCAGGTCCGGGACAGGGACCTCTGGGGCCAACGTCCTGACTTTC

J: TRBJ1-5
size: NA
V: TRBV6-5
D: NA
CDR3: CASSPISNQPQHF
DNA: TGTGCCAGCAGCCCCATTAGCAATCAGCCCCAGCATTTT

J: TRBJ1-6
size: few
V: TRBV6-5
D: NA
CDR3: CASSFQGLRSYNSPLHF
DNA: TGTGCCAGCAGTTTTCAGGGCTTAAGGTCCTATAATTCACCCCTCCACTTT

J: TRBJ2-5
size: few
V: TRBV7-9
D: TRBD2
CDR3: CASSSALREVLETQYF
DNA: TGTGCCAGCAGCTCGGCTCTCCGGGAGGTTTTAGAGACCCAGTACTTC

J: TRBJ2-5
size: few
V: TRBV29-1
D: NA
CDR3: CSFRLNEQYF
DNA: TGCAGCTTCAGACTTAATGAGCAGTACTTC

J: TRBJ1-2
size: NA
V: TRBV7-8
D: NA
CDR3: CASSLRDQSNYDYTF
DNA: TGTGCCAGCAGCTTAAGAGACCAATCTAACTATGACTACACCTTC

J: TRBJ2-3
size: NA
V: TRBV7-8
D: NA
CDR3: CASSLARRGTDTQYF
DNA: TGTGCCAGCAGCTTAGCGAGGCGGGGCACAGATACGCAGTATTTT

J: TRBJ1-2
size: NA
V: TRBV6-5
D: TRBD1
CDR3: CASSPLQGFTNGYTF
DNA: TGTGCCAGCAGTCCGCTACAGGGGTTCACCAATGGCTACACCTTC

J: TRBJ2-4
size: NA
V: TRBV6-1
D: NA
CDR3: CASSEGLGSGNIQYF
DNA: TGTGCCAGCAGTGAAGGGTTAGGGTCTGGAAACATTCAGTACTTC

J: TRBJ2-1
size: few
V: TRBV5-1
D: TRBD1
CDR3: CASSLGTGQVVNEQFF
DNA: TGCGCCAGCAGCTTGGGGACGGGACAGGTAGTCAATGAGCAGTTCTTC

J: TRBJ1-2
size: NA
V: TRBV12-3/TRBV12-4
D: NA
CDR3: CASSIIGGPNYGYTF
DNA: TGTGCCAGCAGCATCATAGGCGGGCCCAACTATGGCTACACCTTC

J: TRBJ2-5
size: NA
V: TRBV11-2
D: TRBD2
CDR3: CASSLGSAKRGQETQYF
DNA: TGTGCCAGCAGCTTAGGTAGCGCCAAGCGGGGCCAAGAGACCCAGTACTTC

J: TRBJ2-4
size: NA
V: TRBV7-2
D: TRBD1
CDR3: CASSFRDRGSIQYF
DNA: TGTGCCAGCAGTTTCCGGGACAGGGGTAGCATTCAGTACTTC

J: TRBJ2-4
size: NA
V: TRBV12-3/TRBV12-4
D: TRBD2
CDR3: CASSLGPGGGGAKNIQYF
DNA: TGTGCCAGCAGTTTAGGCCCTGGCGGCGGGGGGGCCAAAAACATTCAGTACTTC